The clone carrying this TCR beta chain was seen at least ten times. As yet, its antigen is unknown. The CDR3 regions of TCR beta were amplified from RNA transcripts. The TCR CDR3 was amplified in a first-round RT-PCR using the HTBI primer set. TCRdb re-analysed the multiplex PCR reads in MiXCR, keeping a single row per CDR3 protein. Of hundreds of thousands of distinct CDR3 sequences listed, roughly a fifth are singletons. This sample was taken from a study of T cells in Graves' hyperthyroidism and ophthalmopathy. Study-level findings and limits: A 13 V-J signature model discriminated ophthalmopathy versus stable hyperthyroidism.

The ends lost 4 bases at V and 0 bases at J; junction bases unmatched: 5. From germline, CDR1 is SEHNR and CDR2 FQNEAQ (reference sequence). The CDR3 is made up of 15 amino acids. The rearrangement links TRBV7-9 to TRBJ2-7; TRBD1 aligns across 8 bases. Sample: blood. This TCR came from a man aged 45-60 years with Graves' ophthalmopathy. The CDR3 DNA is TGTGCCAGCAGCTCGGACAGGGTGATCTCCTACGAGCAGTACTTC. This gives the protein CASSSDRVISYEQYF.